This T cell receptor beta chain was sequenced during a study of technical replicates of blood from a handful of donors. This clone was seen only a few times. The data were produced by immunoSEQ multiplex PCR, yet TCRdb's version contains in-frame clones alone and is incomplete. The sample consists of approximately 82,000 clones, 80% to 95% of them appearing once. The CDR3 consists of 17 residues. V shed 4 bases, J shed 6 bases, and the junction held 14 bases outside the gene matches. CDR1 is MGHRA, CDR2 YSYEKL, per germline. What was sequenced was T cells isolated from PBMCs. The clonotype comes from a human donor in good health. The chain combines TRBV4-1 with TRBJ1-4, with 7 bases that match TRBD1. The CDR3 region is CASSRKTKGDRDEKLFF. The CDR3 DNA is TGCGCCAGCAGCCGCAAAACAAAGGGGGACAGAGATGAAAAACTGTTTTTT.